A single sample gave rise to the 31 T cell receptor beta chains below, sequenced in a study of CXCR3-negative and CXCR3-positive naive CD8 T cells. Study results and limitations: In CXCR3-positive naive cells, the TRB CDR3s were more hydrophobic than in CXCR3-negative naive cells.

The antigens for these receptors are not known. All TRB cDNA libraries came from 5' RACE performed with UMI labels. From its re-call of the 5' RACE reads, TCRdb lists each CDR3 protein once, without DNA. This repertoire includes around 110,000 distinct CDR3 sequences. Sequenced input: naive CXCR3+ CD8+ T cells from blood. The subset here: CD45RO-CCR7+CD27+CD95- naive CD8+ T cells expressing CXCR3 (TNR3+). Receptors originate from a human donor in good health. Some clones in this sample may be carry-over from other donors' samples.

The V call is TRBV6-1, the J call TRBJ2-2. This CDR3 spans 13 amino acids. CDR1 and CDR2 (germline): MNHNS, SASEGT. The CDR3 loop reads CASSSVYTGELFF.

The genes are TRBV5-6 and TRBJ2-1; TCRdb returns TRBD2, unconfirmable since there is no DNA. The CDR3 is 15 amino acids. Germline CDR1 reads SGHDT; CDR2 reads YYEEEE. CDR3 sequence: CASSLGAETYNEQFF.

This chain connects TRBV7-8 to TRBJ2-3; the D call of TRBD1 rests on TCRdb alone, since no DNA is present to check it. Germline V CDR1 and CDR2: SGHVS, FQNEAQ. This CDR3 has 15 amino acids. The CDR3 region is CASSLLLGGTDTQYF.

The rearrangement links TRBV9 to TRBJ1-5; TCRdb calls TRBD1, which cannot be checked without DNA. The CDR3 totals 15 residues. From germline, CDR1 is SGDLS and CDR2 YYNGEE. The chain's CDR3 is CASSPNDRGLQPQHF.

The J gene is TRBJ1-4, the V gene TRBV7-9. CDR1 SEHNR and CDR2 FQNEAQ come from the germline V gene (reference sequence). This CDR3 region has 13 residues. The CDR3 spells CASSGRTEEKLFF.

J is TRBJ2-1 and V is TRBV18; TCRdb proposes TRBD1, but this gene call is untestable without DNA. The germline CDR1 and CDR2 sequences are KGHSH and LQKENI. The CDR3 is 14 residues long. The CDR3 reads CASSGITGGNEQFF.

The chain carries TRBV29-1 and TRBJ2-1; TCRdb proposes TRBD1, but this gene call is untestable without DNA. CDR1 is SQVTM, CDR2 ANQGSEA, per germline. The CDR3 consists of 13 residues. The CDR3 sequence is CSVLDPGGNEQFF.

CDR3 in amino acids: CASSQDDGRGLADSYNEQFF. This chain joins TRBV3-1 and TRBJ2-1; checking the TCRdb D call of TRBD2 is not possible without DNA. Germline V gene sequence: CDR1 LGHDT, CDR2 YNNKEL (reference sequence). The CDR3 runs 20 residues.

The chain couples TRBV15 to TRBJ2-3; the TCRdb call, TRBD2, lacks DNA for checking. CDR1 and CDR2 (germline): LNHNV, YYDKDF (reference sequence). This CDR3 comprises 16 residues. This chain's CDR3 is CATSRGPDTGEDTQYF.

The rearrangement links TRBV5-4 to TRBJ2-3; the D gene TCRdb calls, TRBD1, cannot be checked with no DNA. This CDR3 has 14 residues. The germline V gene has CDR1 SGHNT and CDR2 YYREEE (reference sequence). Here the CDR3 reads CASSPDGGVDTQYF. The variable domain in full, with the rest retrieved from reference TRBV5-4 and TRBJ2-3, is ETGVTQSPTHLIKTRGQQVTLRCSSQSGHNTVSWYQQALGQGPQFIFQYYREEENGRGNFPPRFSGLQFPNYSSELNVNALELDDSALYLCASSPDGGVDTQYFGPGTRLTVL.

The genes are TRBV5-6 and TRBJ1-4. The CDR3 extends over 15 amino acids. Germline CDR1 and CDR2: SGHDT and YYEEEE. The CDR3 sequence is CASSLSGATNEKLFF.

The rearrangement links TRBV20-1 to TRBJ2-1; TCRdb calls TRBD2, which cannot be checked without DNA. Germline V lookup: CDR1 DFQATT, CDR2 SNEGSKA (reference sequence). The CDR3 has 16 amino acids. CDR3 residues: CSAREPTSGINNDQFF.

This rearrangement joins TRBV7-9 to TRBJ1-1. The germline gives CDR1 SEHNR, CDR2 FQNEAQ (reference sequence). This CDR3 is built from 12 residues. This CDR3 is CAGSTEWTEAFF.

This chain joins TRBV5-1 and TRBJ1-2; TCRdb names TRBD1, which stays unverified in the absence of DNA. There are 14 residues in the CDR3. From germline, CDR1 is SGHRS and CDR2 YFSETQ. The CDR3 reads CASSLESGQYGYTF.

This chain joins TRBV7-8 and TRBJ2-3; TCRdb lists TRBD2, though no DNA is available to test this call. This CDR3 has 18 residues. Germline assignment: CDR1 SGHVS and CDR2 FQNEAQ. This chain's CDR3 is CASSLYERTSHSTDTQYF. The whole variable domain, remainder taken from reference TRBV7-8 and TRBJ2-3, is GAGVSQSPRYKVAKRGQDVALRCDPISGHVSLFWYQQALGQGPEFLTYFQNEAQLDKSGLPSDRFFAERPEGSVSTLKIQRTQQEDSAVYLCASSLYERTSHSTDTQYFGPGTRLTVL.

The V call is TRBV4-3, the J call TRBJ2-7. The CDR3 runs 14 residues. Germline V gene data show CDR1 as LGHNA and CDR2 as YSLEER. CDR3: CASSQVQGTYEQYF.

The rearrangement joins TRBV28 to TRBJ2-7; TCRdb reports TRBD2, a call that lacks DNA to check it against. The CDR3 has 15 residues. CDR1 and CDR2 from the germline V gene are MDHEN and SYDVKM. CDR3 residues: CASSPLRLAGYEQYF.

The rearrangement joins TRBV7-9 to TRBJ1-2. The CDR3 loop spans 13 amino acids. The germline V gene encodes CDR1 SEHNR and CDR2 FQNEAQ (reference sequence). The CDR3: CASSLALQDGYTF.

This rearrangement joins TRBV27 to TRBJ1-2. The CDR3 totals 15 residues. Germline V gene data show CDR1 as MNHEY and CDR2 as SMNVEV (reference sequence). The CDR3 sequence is CASSLGRSSYYGYTF.

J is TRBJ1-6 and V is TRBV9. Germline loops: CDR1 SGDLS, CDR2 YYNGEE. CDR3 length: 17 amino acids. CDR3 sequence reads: CASSVEGGASYNSPLHF.

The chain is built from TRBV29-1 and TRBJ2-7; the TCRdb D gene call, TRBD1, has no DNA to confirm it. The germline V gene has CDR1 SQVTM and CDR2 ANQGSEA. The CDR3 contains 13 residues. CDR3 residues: CSVPGQGNYEQYF.

The CDR3 protein is CASGPSSTPEREQYF. The chain uses TRBV7-9 and TRBJ2-7; TCRdb returns TRBD2, unconfirmable since there is no DNA. The CDR3 is made up of 15 amino acids. Germline CDR1 is SEHNR and CDR2 is FQNEAQ (reference sequence).

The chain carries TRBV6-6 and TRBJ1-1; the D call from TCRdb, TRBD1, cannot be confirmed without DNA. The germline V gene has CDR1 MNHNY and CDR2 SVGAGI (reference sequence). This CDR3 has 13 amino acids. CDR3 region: CASIPGYGTEAFF.

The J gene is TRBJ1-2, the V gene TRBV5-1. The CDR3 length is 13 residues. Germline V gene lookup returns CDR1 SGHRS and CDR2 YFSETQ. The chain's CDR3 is CASSLGLFDGYTF.

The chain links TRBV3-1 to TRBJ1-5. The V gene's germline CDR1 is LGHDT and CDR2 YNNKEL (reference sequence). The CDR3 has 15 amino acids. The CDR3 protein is CASSQGLYSNQPQHF.

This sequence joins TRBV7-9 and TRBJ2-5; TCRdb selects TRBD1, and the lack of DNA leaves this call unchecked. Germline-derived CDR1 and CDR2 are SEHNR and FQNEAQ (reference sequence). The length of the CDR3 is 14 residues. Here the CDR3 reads CASSFGQGGETQYF.

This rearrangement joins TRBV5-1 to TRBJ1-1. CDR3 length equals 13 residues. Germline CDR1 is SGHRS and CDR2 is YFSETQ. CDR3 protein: CASSLEGLTEAFF.

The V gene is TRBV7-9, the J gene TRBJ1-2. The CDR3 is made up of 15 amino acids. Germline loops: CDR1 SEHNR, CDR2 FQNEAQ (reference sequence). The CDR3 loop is CASSFPLVVKNGYTF. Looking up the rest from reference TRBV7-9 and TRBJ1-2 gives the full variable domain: DTGVSQNPRHKITKRGQNVTFRCDPISEHNRLYWYRQTLGQGPEFLTYFQNEAQLEKSRLLSDRFSAERPKGSFSTLEIQRTEQGDSAMYLCASSFPLVVKNGYTFGSGTRLTVV.

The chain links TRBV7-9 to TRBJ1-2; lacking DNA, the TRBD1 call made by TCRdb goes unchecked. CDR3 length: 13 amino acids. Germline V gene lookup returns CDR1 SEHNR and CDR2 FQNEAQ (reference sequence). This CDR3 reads CASSLVQGYGYTF.

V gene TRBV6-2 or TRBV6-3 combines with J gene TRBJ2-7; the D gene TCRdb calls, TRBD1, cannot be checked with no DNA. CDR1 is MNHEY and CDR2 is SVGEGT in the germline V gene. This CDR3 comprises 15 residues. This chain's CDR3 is CASSTIRDRAYEQYF.

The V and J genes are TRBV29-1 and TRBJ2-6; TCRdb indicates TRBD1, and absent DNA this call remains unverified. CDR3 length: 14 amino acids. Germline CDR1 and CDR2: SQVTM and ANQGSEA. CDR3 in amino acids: CSVLPTGEFNVLTF.